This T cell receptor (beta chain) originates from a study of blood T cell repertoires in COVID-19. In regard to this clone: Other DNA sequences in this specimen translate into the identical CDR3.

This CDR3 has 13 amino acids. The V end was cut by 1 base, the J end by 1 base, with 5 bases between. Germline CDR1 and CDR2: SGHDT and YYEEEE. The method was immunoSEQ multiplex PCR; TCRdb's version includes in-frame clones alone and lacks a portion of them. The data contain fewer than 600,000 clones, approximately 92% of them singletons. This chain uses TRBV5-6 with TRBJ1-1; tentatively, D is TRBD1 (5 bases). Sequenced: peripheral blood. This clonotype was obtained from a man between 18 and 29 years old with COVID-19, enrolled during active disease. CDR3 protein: CASSLRGNTEAFF. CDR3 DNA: TGTGCCAGCAGCTTGAGGGGGAACACTGAAGCTTTCTTT.